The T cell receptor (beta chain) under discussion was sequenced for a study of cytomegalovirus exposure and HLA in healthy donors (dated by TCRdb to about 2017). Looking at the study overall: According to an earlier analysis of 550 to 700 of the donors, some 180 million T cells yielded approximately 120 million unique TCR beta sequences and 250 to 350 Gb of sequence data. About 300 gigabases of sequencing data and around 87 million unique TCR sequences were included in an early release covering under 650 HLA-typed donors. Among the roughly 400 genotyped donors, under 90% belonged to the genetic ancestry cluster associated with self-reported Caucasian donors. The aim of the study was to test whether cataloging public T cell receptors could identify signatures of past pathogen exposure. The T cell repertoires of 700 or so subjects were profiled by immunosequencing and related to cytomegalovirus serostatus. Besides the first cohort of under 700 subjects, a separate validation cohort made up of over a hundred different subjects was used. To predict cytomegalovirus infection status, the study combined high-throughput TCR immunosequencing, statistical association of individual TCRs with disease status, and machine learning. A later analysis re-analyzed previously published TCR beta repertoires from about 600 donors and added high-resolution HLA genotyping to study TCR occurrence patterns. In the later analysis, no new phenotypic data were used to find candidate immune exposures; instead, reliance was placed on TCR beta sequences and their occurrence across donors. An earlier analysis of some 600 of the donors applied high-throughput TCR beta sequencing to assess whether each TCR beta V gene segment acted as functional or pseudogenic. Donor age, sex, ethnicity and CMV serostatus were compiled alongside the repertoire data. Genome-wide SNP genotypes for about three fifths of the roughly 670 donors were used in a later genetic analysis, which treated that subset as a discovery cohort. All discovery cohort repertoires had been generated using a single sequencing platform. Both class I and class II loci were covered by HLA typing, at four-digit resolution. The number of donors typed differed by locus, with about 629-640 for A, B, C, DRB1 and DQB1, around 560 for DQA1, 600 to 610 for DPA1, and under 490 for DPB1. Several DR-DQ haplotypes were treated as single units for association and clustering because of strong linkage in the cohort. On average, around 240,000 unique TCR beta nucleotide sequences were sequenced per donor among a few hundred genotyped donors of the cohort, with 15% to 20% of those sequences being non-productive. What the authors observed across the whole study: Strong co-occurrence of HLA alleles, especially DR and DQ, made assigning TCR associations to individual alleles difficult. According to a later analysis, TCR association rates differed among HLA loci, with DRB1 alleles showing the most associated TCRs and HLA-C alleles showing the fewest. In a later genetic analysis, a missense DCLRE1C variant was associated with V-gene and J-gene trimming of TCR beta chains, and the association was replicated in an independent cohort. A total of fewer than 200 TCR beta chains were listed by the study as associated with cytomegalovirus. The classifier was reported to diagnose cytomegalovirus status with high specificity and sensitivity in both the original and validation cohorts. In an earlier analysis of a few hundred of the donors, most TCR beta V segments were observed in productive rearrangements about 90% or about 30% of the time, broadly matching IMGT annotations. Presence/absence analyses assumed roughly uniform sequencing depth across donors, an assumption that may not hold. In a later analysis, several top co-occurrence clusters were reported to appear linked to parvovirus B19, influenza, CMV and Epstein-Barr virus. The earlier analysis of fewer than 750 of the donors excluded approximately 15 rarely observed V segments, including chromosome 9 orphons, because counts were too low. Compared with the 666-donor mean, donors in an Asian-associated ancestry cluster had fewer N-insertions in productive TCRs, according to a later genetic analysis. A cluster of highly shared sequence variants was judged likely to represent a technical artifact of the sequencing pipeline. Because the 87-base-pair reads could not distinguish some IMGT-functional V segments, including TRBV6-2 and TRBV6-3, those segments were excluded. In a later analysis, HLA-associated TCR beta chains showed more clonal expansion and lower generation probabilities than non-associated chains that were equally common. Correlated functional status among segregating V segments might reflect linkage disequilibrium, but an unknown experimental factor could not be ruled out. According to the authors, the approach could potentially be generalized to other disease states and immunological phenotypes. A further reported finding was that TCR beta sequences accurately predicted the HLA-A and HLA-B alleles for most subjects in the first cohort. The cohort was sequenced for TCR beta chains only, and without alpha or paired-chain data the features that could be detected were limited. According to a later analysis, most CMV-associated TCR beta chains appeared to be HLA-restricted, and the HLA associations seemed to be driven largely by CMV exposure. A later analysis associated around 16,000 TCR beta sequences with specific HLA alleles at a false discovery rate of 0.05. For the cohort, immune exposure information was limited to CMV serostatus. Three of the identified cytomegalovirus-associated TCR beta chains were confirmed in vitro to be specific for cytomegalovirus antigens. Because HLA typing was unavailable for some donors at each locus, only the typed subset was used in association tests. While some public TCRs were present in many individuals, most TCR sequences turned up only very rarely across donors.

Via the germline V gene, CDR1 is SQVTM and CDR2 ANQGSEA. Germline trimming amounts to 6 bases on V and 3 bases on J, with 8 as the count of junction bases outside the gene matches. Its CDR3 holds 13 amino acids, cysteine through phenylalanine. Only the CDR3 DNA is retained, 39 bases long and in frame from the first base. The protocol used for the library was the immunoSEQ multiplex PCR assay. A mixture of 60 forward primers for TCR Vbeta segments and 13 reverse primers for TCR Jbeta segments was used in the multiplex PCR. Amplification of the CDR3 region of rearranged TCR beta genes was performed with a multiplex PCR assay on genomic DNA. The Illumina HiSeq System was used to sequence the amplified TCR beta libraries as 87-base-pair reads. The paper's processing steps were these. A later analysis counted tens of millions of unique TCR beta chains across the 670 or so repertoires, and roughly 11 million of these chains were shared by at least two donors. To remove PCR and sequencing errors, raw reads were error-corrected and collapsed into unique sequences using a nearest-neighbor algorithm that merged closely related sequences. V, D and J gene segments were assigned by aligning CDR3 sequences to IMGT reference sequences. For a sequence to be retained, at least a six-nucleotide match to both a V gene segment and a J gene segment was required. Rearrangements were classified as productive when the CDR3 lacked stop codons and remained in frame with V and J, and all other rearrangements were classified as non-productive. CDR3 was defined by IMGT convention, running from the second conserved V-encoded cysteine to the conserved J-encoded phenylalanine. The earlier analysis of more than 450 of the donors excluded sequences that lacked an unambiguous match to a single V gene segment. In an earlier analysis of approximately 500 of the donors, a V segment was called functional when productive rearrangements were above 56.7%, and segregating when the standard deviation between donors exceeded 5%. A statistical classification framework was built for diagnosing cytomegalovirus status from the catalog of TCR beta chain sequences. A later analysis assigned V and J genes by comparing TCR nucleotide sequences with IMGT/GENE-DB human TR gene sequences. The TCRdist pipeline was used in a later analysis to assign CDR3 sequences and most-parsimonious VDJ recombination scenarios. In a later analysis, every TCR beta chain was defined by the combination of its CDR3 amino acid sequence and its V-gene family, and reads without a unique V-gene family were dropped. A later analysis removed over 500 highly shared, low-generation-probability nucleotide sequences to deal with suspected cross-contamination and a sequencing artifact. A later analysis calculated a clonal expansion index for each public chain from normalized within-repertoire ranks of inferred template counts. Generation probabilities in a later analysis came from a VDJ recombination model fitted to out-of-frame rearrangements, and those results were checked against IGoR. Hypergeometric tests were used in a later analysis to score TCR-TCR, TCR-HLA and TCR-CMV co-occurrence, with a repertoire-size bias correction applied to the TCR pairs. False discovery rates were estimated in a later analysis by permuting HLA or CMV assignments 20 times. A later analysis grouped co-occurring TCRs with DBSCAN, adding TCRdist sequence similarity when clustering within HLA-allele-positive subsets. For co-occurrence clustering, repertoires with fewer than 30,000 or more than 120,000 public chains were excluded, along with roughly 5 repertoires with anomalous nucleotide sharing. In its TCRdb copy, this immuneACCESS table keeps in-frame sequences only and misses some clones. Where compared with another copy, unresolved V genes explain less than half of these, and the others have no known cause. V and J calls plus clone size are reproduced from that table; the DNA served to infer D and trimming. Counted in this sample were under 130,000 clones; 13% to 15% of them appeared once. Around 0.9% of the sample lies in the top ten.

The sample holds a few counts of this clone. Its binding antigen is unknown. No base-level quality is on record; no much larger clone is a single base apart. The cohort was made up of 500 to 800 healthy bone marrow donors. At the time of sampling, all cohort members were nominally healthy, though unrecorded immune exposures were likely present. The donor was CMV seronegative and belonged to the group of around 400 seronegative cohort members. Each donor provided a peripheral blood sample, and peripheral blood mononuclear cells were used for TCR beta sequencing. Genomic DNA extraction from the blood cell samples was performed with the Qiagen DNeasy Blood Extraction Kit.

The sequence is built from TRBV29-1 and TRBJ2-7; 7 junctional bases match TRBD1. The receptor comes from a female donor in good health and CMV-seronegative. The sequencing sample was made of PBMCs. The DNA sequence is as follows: TGCAGCGTGGCAGGACAGGCTTACTACGAGCAGTACTTC. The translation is CSVAGQAYYEQYF.